Detailed here is one T cell receptor (beta chain). The antigen is undetermined. This sample was taken from a study of cytomegalovirus exposure and HLA in healthy donors. Trimming stripped 4 bases from V and 0 bases from J, with 9 bases between. This CDR3 comprises 14 residues. Germline CDR1 is MNHEY and CDR2 is SMNVEV (reference sequence). General study results and limits: In presence/absence analyses, roughly uniform sequencing depth across donors was assumed. Indistinguishability led to the exclusion of some V segments, TRBV6-2 and TRBV6-3 included.

13 Jbeta primers and 60 Vbeta primers were used for the PCR. Measured with immunoSEQ multiplex PCR; TCRdb has only the in-frame clones, and not every one. This table holds around 91,000 clones, over 60% found once. The chain recombines TRBV27 with TRBJ1-2; the D gene is possibly TRBD1 (5 bases). This receptor was identified in a woman in her thirties or forties in good health and CMV-seropositive. Sequencing used PBMCs. The CDR3 bases are TGTGCCAGCAGTTACCAGGGCCCTAACTATGGCTACACCTTC. It is translated as CASSYQGPNYGYTF.